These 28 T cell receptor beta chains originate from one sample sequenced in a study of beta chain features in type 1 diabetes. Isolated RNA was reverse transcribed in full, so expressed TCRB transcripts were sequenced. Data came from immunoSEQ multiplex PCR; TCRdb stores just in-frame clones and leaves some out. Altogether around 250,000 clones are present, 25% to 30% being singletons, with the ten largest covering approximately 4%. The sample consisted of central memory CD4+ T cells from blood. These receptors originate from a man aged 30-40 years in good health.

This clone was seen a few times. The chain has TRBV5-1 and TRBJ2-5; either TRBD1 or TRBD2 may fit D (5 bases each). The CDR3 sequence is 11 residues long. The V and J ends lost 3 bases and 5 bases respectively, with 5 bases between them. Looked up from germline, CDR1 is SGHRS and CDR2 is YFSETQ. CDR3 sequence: CASSWGETQYF. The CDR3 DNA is TGCGCCAGCAGCTGGGGGGAGACCCAGTACTTC.

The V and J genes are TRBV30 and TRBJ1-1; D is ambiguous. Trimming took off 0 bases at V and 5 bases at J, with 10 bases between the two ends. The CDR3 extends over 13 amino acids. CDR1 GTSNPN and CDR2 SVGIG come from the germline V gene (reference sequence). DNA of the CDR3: TGTGCCTGGAGTGTACTTCATGGAACTGAAGCTTTCTTT. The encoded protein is CAWSVLHGTEAFF.

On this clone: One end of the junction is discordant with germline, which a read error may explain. For the CDR3, the DNA is TGTCCCAGCAGTTTAAACAACGTTTACCCACCCCTCCACTTT. This translates into CPSSLNNVYPPLHF. The chain combines TRBV27 with TRBJ1-6; D ambiguous. CDR1 is MNHEY and CDR2 is SMNVEV in the germline V gene (reference sequence). The CDR3 loop spans 14 amino acids.

In DNA form, the CDR3 reads TGCGCCAGCAGCCGCACCTCTGTCGCAGATTTGAACTATGGCTACACCTTC. Protein product: CASSRTSVADLNYGYTF. V is TRBV4-1 and J is TRBJ1-2; D unclear. Germline V lookup: CDR1 MGHRA, CDR2 YSYEKL. V lost 4 bases and J lost 2, with 20 bases in between. This CDR3 spans 17 amino acids.

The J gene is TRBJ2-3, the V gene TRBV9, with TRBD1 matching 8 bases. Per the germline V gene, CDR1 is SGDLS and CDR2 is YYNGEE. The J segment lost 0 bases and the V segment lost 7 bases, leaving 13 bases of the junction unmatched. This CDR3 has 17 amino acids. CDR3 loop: CASLKGQGLTSTDTQYF. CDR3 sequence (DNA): TGTGCCAGCTTAAAAGGACAGGGATTAACTAGCACAGATACGCAGTATTTT.

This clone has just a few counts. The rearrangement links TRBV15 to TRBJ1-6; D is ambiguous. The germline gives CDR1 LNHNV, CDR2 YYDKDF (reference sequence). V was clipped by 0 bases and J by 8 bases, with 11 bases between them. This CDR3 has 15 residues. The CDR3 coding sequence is TGTGCCACCAGCAGAGATAAATGGGCGGATTCACCCCTCCACTTT. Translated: CATSRDKWADSPLHF.

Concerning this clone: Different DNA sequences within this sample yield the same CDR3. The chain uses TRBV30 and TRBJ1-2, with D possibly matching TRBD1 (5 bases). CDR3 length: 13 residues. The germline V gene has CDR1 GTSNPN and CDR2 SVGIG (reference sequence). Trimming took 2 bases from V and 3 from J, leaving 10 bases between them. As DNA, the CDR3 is TGTGCCTGGAGTTCTGACAGAGACTATGGCTACACCTTC. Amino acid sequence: CAWSSDRDYGYTF.

CDR3 protein: CASSPPPGSSYEQYF. The DNA of the CDR3 is TGTGCCAGCAGCCCTCCCCCGGGGAGCTCCTACGAGCAGTACTTC. The rearrangement links TRBV28 to TRBJ2-7; the D gene is possibly TRBD2 (5 bases). Germline V gene lookup returns CDR1 MDHEN and CDR2 SYDVKM. This CDR3 contains 15 residues. V lost 6 bases and J lost 0, with 15 bases in between.

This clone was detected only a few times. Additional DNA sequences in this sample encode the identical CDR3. CDR3 in DNA: TGCGCCAGCAGCCAAGATCTATCGACCAGCGGAACAGATACGCAGTATTTT. Translated, it gives CASSQDLSTSGTDTQYF. This chain uses TRBV4-3 with TRBJ2-3, with D tentatively TRBD2 (5 bases). Trimming shortened V by 0 bases and J by 3 bases, and 16 bases separated the two germline ends. Germline-derived CDR1 and CDR2 are LGHNA and YSLEER. This CDR3 has 17 residues.

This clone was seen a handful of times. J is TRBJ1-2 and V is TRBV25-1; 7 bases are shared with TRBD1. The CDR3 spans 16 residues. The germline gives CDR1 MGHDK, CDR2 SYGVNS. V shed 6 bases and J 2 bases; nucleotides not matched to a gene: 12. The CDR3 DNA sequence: TGTGCCAGCAGGGGGACAGCCATGGAGCTCAACTATGGCTACACCTTC. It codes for CASRGTAMELNYGYTF.

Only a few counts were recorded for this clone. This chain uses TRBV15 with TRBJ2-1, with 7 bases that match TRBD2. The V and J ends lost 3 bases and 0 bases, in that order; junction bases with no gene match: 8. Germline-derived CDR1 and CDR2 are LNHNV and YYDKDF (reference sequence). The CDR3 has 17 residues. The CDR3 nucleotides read TGTGCCACCAGCAGCTACGGGGGGATTAGCTCCTACAATGAGCAGTTCTTC. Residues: CATSSYGGISSYNEQFF.

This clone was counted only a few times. CDR3 sequence (DNA): TGTGCCAGCACTTCGGGACATTTGAACACTGAAGCTTTCTTT. Amino acid sequence: CASTSGHLNTEAFF. The V gene is TRBV9, the J gene TRBJ1-1, with TRBD1 as a possible D gene (6 bases). CDR3 length: 14 amino acids. From germline, CDR1 is SGDLS and CDR2 YYNGEE. Trimming removed 6 bases at V and 0 bases at J, with 12 bases between.

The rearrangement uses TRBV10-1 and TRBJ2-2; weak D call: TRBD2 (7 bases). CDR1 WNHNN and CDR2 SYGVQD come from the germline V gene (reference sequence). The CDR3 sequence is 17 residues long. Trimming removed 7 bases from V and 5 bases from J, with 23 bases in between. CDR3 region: CASTRGGGGPETGELFF. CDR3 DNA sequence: TGCGCCAGCACTCGGGGAGGGGGAGGGCCCGAAACCGGGGAGCTGTTTTTT.

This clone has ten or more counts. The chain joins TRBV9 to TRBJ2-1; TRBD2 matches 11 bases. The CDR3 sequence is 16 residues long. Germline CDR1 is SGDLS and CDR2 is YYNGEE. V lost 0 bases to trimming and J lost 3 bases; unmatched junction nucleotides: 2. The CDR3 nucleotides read TGTGCCAGCAGCGTAGAGGGGACTAGCGGCTACAATGAGCAGTTCTTC. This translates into CASSVEGTSGYNEQFF.

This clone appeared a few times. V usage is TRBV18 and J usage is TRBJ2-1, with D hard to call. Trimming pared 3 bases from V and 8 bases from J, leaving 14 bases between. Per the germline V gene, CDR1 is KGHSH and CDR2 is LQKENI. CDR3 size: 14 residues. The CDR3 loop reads CASSPRAGRYEQFF. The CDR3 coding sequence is TGTGCCAGCTCACCTCGGGCAGGCCGGTATGAGCAGTTCTTC.

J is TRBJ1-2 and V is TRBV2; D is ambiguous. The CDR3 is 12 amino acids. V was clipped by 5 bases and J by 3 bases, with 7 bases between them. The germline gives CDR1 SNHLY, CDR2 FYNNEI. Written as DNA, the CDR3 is TGTGCCAGCAGTTATCAGGACTATGGCTACACCTTC. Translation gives CASSYQDYGYTF.

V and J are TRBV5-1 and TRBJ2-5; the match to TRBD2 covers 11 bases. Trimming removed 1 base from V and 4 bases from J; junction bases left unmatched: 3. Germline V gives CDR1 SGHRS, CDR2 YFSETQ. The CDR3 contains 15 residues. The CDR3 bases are TGCGCCAGCAGCTTGACGACTAGCGGGGTAGAGACCCAGTACTTC. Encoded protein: CASSLTTSGVETQYF.

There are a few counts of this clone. The CDR3 DNA reads as TGTGCCAGCAGTCGGGTGGGGGGCACTTTCCAAGAGACCCAGTACTTC. Residues: CASSRVGGTFQETQYF. The chain has TRBV5-5 and TRBJ2-5; possibly TRBD1 or TRBD2 for D (6 bases each). Germline values: CDR1 SGHKS, CDR2 YYEKEE (reference sequence). Trimming shortened V by 5 bases and J by 1 base, and 18 bases separated the two germline ends. There are 16 residues in the CDR3.

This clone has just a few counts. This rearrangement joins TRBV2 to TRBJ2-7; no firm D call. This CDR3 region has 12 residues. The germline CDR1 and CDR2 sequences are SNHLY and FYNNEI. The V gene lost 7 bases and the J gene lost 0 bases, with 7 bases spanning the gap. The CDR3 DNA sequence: TGTGCCAGCACATCGGCCTCCTACGAGCAGTACTTC. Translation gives CASTSASYEQYF.

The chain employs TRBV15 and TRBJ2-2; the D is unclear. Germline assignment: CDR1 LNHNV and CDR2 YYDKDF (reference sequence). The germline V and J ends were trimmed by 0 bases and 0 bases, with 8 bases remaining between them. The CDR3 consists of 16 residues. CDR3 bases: TGTGCCACCAGCAGAGATTGGTCGGCGAACACCGGGGAGCTGTTTTTT. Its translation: CATSRDWSANTGELFF.

In DNA form, the CDR3 reads TGTGCCAGCAGTGTCCAGGGTGGCACTGAAGCTTTCTTT. This codes for CASSVQGGTEAFF. The chain links TRBV2 to TRBJ1-1; weak D call: TRBD1 (5 bases). CDR3 length equals 13 residues. V lost 4 bases and J lost 4, with 10 bases in between. CDR1 SNHLY and CDR2 FYNNEI come from the germline V gene.

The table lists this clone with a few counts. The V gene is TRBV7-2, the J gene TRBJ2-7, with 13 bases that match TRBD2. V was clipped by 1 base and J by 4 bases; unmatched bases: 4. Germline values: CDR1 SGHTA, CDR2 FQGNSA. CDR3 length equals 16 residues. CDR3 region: CASSLEPTSGGYEQYF. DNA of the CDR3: TGTGCCAGCAGCTTAGAGCCGACTAGCGGGGGGTACGAGCAGTACTTC.

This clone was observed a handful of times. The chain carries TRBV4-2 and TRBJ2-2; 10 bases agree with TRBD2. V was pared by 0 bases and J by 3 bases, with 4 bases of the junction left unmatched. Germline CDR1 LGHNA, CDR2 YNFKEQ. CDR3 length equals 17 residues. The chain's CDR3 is CASSQEGLAGDTGELFF. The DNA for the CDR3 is TGTGCCAGCAGCCAAGAAGGTCTAGCGGGGGACACCGGGGAGCTGTTTTTT.

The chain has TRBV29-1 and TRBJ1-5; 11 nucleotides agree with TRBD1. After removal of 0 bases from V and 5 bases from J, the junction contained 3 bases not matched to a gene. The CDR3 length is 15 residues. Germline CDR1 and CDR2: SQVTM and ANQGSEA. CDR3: CSVEDGTGGDQPQHF. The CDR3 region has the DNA TGCAGCGTTGAAGATGGGACAGGGGGTGATCAGCCCCAGCATTTT.

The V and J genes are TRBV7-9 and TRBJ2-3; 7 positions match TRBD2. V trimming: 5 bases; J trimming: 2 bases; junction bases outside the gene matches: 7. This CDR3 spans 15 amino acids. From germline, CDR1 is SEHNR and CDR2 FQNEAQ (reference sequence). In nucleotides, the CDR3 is TGTGCCAGCAGCGAACTAGCGACCCACACAGATACGCAGTATTTT. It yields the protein CASSELATHTDTQYF.

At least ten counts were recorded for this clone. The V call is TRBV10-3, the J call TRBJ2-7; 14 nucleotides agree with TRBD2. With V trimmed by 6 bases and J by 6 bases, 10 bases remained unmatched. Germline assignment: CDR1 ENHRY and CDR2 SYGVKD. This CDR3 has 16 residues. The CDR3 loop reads CAISRNPGLAGVEQYF. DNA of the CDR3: TGTGCCATCAGCCGTAATCCGGGACTAGCGGGAGTCGAGCAGTACTTC.

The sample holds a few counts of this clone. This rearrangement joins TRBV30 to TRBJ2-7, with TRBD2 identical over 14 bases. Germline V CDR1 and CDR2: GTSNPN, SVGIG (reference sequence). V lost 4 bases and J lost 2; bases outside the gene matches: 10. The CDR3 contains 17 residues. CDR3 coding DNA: TGTGCCTGGAATCCGGGACTAGCGGGAGCACTTCCCTACGAGCAGTACTTC. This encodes CAWNPGLAGALPYEQYF.

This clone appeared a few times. In nucleotides, the CDR3 is TGCGCCAGCAGGATCGACCAAGAGACCCAGTACTTC. Translated, it gives CASRIDQETQYF. The chain links TRBV5-1 to TRBJ2-5; D is ambiguous. Deletions cut 5 bases from V and 0 bases from J, with 5 bases between. This CDR3 is 12 amino acids long. Looked up from germline, CDR1 is SGHRS and CDR2 is YFSETQ.